This T cell receptor (beta chain) was observed in a study of OX40 agonist ivuxolimab in advanced cancers. About the investigation overall: Ivuxolimab, which targeted the costimulatory receptor OX40 (CD134), was an agonistic, fully human IgG2 monoclonal antibody. Partial responses occurred in three dose-escalation patients: two with cutaneous melanoma and one with hepatocellular carcinoma. The paper covers the monotherapy dose-escalation part of the phase I ivuxolimab trial, which included N ≈ 57 patients. Prior anti-PD-1, anti-PD-L1 or anti-CTLA-4 therapy was permitted, and checkpoint inhibitors had been received by about 37% of dose-escalation patients. In the dose-escalation cohort, more than 75% of patients were male, and the mean age was approximately 55 years, with a range of roughly 23 to 85. The point of sequencing TCRbeta in the periphery was to test whether ivuxolimab changed TCR sequence diversity and drove clonal T-cell expansion. Intravenous ivuxolimab was administered to patients every 2 weeks at six dose levels: 0.01, 0.1, 0.3, 1.5, 3 and 10 mg/kg. Of the roughly 51 patients in dose escalation, around 19 had hepatocellular carcinoma, about 15 had melanoma, 9 had renal cell carcinoma and 9 had head and neck cancer. The paper's findings and limits, for the study overall: After ivuxolimab, CD8+ T cells had more expanded clones than CD4+ T cells on average. The antigen specificity of the clonally expanded peripheral T cells was not determined. At doses from 0.1 to 3.0 mg/kg, clonal expansion was seen in both CD4+ and CD8+ blood T cells between baseline and week 6. Low levels of normalized T-cell clonal expansion were also shown by some nonresponding patients. In the 0.1-3.0 mg/kg groups, partial responders had among the lowest normalized peripheral clonal expansion, particularly in CD8+ T cells.

In regard to this clone: The target of this receptor is not known. No much larger clonotype is one base removed from it; base qualities were not supplied.

To sequence the TCRbeta CDR3 region, genomic DNA was isolated from the sorted cells. The immunoSEQ Assay was used for sequencing of TCRbeta CDR3 regions. TCRdb carries this immuneACCESS record with in-frame sequences only. Its versions omit some clonotypes, under half of them owing to an unresolved V gene in the studies checked, with the rest unexplained. Within this sample are some 98,000 clones, with over 75% of them counted one time only. Of the sample, over 0.3% falls within the top ten clones. From the cysteine up to the phenylalanine, the CDR3 has a length of 14 residues. Only the CDR3 part of the read is kept: 42 bases, read in frame from the first base. The germline V gene (reference sequence) sets CDR1 to MNHNY and CDR2 to SVGAGI. The V and J ends are trimmed by 2 bases and 10 bases, leaving 12 bases between them. Patients with a history of autoimmune disease or receiving systemic immunosuppression were excluded from the trial. Peripheral blood for TCR sequencing was collected from all dose cohorts at baseline, on cycle 4 day 1, and on cycle 7 day 1. Samples were obtained from an open-label, multicenter, first-in-human phase I dose-escalation trial of ivuxolimab. Adults with locally advanced or metastatic head and neck squamous cell, hepatocellular, melanoma or renal cell carcinoma were enrolled in the trial. Before TCR sequencing, CD4+ T cells and CD8+ T cells from peripheral blood were sorted into separate populations.

The chain employs TRBV6-6 and TRBJ1-6, with the D gene call left open. The TCR comes from an adult with an advanced solid tumor such as melanoma, head and neck, liver or kidney cancer. The sample here was CD4+ or CD8+ T cells sorted from blood, taken in a trial of the OX40 agonist ivuxolimab. The CDR3 region reads CASSYTTPGSPLHF. The DNA is as follows: TGTGCCAGCAGTTACACGACACCGGGGTCACCCCTCCACTTT.